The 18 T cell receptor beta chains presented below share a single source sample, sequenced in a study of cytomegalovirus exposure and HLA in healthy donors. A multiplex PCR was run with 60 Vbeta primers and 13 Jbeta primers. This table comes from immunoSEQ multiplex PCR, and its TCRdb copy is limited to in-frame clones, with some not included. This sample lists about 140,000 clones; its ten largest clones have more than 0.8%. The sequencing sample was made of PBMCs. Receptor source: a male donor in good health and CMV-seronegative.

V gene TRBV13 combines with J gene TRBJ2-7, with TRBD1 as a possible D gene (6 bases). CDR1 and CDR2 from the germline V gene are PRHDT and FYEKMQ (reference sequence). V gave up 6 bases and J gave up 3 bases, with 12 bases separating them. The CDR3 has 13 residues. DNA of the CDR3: TGTGCCAGCAGGTATACAGGGTTCTACGAGCAGTACTTC. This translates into CASRYTGFYEQYF.

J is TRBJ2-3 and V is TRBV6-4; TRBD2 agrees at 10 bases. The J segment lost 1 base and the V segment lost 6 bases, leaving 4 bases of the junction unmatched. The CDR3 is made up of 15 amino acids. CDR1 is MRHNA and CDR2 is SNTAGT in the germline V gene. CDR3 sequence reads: CASSLLAGRTDTQYF. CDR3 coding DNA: TGTGCCAGCAGCTTACTAGCGGGGCGCACAGATACGCAGTATTTT.

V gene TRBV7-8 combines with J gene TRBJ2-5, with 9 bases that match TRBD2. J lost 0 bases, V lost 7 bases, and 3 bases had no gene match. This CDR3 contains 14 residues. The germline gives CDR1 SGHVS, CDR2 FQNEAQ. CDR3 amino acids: CASMLAGNQETQYF. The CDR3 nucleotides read TGTGCCAGCATGCTAGCGGGGAACCAAGAGACCCAGTACTTC.

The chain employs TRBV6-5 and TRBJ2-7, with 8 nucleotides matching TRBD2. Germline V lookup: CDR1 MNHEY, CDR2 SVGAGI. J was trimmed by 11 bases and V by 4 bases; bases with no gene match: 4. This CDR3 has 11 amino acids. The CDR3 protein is CASSLGGLEYF. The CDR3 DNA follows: TGTGCCAGCAGTTTAGGGGGACTAGAGTACTTC.

DNA for the CDR3: TGTGCCAGTAGTATCTCCCTCGGGCAGGGAAGTTTTCAGCCCCAGCATTTT. Translating it yields CASSISLGQGSFQPQHF. This chain links TRBV19 with TRBJ1-5; a possible D gene is TRBD1 (5 bases). Germline V gene lookup returns CDR1 LNHDA and CDR2 SQIVND (reference sequence). The V end was cut by 3 bases, the J end by 6 bases, with 21 bases between. The CDR3 spans 17 residues.

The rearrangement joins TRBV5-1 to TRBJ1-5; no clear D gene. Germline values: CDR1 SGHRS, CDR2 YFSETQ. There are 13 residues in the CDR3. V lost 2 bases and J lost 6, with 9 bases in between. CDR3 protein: CASSLAGGQPQHF. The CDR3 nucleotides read TGCGCCAGCAGCTTAGCAGGTGGTCAGCCCCAGCATTTT.

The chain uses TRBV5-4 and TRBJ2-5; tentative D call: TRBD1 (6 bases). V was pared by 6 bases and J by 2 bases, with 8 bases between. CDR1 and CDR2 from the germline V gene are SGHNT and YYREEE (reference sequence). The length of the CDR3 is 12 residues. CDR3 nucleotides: TGTGCCAGCAAAGGACAGCAAGAGACCCAGTACTTC. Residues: CASKGQQETQYF.

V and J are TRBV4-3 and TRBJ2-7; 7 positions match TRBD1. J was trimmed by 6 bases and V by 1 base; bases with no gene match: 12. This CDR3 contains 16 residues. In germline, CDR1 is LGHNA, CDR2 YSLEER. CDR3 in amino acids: CASSQGSTGARREQYF. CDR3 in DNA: TGCGCCAGCAGCCAAGGGTCTACAGGGGCCCGACGCGAGCAGTACTTC.

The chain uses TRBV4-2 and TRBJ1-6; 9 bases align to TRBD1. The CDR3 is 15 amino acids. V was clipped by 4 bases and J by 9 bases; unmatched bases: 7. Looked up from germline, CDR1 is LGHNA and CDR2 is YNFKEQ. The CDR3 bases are TGTGCCAGCAGCCGACTGGGACAGGGAGGTTCACCCCTCCACTTT. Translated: CASSRLGQGGSPLHF.

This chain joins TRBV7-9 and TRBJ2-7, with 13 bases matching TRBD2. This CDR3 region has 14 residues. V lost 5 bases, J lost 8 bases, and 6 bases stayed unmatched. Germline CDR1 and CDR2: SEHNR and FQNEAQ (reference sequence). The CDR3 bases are TGTGCCAGCAGCCCGACTAGCGGGGGGCTCCAGCAGTACTTC. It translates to CASSPTSGGLQQYF.

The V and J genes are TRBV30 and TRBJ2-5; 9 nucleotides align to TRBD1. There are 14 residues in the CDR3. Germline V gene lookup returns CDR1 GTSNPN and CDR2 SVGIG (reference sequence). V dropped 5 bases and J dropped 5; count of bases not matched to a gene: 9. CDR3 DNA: TGTGCCTGGCTTAACCGGGACAGGGAGGAGACCCAGTACTTC. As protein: CAWLNRDREETQYF.

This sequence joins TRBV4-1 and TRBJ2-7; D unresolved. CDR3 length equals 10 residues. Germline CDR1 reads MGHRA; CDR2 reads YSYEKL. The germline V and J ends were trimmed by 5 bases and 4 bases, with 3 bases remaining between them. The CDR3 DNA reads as TGCGCCAGCAGCTATTACGAGCAGTACTTC. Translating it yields CASSYYEQYF.

Here the CDR3 DNA reads TGTGCCAGCAGTTTAGGGACCGGTGGGACAGACCGCAATCAGCCCCAGCATTTT. Translated: CASSLGTGGTDRNQPQHF. The chain uses TRBV28 and TRBJ1-5; 7 nucleotides match TRBD1. The V segment lost 2 bases and the J segment 2 bases; nucleotides outside the gene matches: 12. Germline CDR1 and CDR2: MDHEN and SYDVKM. CDR3 length: 18 residues.

CDR3 sequence reads: CASSERAGELFF. The CDR3 coding sequence is TGTGCCAGCAGTGAAAGAGCCGGGGAGCTGTTTTTT. The V gene is TRBV2, the J gene TRBJ2-2, with D unresolved. The CDR3 is 12 residues long. Trimming pared 2 bases from V and 6 bases from J, leaving 4 bases between. Looked up from germline, CDR1 is SNHLY and CDR2 is FYNNEI.

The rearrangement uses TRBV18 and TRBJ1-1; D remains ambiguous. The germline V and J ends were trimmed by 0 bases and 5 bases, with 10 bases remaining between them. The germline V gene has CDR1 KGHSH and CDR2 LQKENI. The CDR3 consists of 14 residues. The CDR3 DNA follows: TGTGCCAGCTCACCACCGACGGGGAGGACTGAAGCTTTCTTT. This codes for CASSPPTGRTEAFF.

The CDR3 DNA reads TGTGCCAGCAGTGAAAAAAGCGGGAGGGCCCCCGAGCAGTACTTC. Translated: CASSEKSGRAPEQYF. The gene calls are TRBV6-1 and TRBJ2-7; 10 nucleotides match TRBD2. The CDR3 covers 15 residues. CDR1 and CDR2 from the germline V gene are MNHNS and SASEGT. Trimming at V came to 2 bases and at J to 6 bases, leaving 7 bases not matched to a gene.

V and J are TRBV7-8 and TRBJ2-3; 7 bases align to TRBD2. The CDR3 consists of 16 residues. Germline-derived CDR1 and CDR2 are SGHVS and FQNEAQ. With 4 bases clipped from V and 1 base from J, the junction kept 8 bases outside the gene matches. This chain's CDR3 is CASSSRGGRGTDTQYF. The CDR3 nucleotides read TGTGCCAGCAGCTCTAGAGGAGGGAGGGGCACAGATACGCAGTATTTT.

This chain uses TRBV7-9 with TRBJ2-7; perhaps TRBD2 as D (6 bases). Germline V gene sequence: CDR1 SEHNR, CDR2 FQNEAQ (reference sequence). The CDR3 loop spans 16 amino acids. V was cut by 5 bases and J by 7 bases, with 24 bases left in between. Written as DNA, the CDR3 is TGTGCCAGCAGCCCTCCTGGGACTTCCCTCCGGGGAGAGCAGTACTTC. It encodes CASSPPGTSLRGEQYF.